This T cell receptor (beta chain) was recovered during a study of blood T cell repertoires in COVID-19. Study as a whole: PBMCs, B-cell-depleted T cells, or T cells were the source of the cDNA or gDNA that made up the material.

Methods used by the authors: Amplifying reference gene primers gave estimates of nucleated cell counts. Assay: immunoSEQ multiplex PCR; the TCRdb copy retains only in-frame clones and omits some. V, J and clone size are those of that table, while D and trimming were read from the DNA. Counted here are about 200,000 clones, 88% occurring once; the ten biggest clones make up around 1.5%. Germline values: CDR1 GTSNPN, CDR2 SVGIG (reference sequence). The CDR3 is made up of 16 amino acids. V lost 0 bases, J lost 4 bases, and 11 bases stayed unmatched. The sequence was obtained from a man younger than 30 with active or convalescent COVID-19. Sample: peripheral blood. This chain connects TRBV30 to TRBJ1-2; 7 positions agree with TRBD1. The CDR3 region is CAWSVRGNRGIYGYTF. As DNA, the CDR3 is TGTGCCTGGAGTGTAAGGGGGAACAGGGGCATCTATGGCTACACCTTC.